This passage covers 10 T cell receptor beta chains from one sample sequenced in a study of cytomegalovirus exposure and HLA in healthy donors. The PCR employed 60 Vbeta primers together with 13 Jbeta primers. This table comes from immunoSEQ multiplex PCR, and its TCRdb copy is limited to in-frame clones, with some not included. The table has some 77,000 clones, approximately 71% seen once. The sample consisted of PBMCs. The receptor set was obtained from a woman aged 40 to 55 in good health and CMV-seronegative.

The CDR3 is CASRPRQDTSTDTQYF. The CDR3 nucleotides read TGTGCCAGCAGACCCAGACAAGACACTAGCACAGATACGCAGTATTTT. This chain joins TRBV7-9 and TRBJ2-3; unclear D gene. Trimming took off 6 bases at V and 0 bases at J, with 16 bases between the two ends. The CDR3 contains 16 residues. CDR1 is SEHNR and CDR2 is FQNEAQ in the germline V gene (reference sequence). Full variable domain (rest looked up from reference TRBV7-9 and TRBJ2-3): DTGVSQNPRHKITKRGQNVTFRCDPISEHNRLYWYRQTLGQGPEFLTYFQNEAQLEKSRLLSDRFSAERPKGSFSTLEIQRTEQGDSAMYLCASRPRQDTSTDTQYFGPGTRLTVL.

This chain connects TRBV29-1 to TRBJ1-1; a weak D match, TRBD1 (5 bases). The V and J ends lost 7 bases and 2 bases respectively, with 17 bases between them. The CDR3 length is 14 residues. Looked up from germline, CDR1 is SQVTM and CDR2 is ANQGSEA. CDR3 coding DNA: TGCAGCGGGGGAGGAGGGCAGGGTAACACTGAAGCTTTCTTT. This encodes CSGGGGQGNTEAFF.

This chain connects TRBV4-1 to TRBJ1-1, with 7 bases matching TRBD1. CDR1 and CDR2 from the germline V gene are MGHRA and YSYEKL. CDR3 size: 17 residues. Trimming at V came to 1 base and at J to 1 base, leaving 9 bases not matched to a gene. The CDR3 DNA sequence: TGCGCCAGCAGCCAAGCGGCAGGGGGACTTGCGAACACTGAAGCTTTCTTT. It codes for CASSQAAGGLANTEAFF.

V usage is TRBV29-1 and J usage is TRBJ2-1, with TRBD2 matching 14 bases. Germline loops: CDR1 SQVTM, CDR2 ANQGSEA. The CDR3 covers 15 residues. V lost 3 bases and J lost 10; bases outside the gene matches: 8. The CDR3 DNA follows: TGCAGCGTTGACCCGGGACTAGCGGGAGCCGGGGAGCAGTTCTTC. Translating it yields CSVDPGLAGAGEQFF.

This clone is a singleton in its sample. This sequence joins TRBV15 and TRBJ2-7; 8 bases map to TRBD2. J lost 0 bases, V lost 5 bases, and 12 bases had no gene match. Germline values: CDR1 LNHNV, CDR2 YYDKDF (reference sequence). The CDR3 contains 17 residues. CDR3 in DNA: TGTGCCACCAGCTGGAGAGGTACTAGCGGATACTCCTACGAGCAGTACTTC. It yields the protein CATSWRGTSGYSYEQYF.

The chain employs TRBV7-8 and TRBJ1-6; 7 bases are a match to TRBD1. With 0 bases clipped from V and 9 bases from J, the junction kept 8 bases outside the gene matches. Germline V gives CDR1 SGHVS, CDR2 FQNEAQ. This CDR3 spans 16 amino acids. CDR3 sequence (DNA): TGTGCCAGCAGCTTAGCGGGGGCAGGGGGTGTTTCACCCCTCCACTTT. It yields the protein CASSLAGAGGVSPLHF. Full variable domain (rest looked up from reference TRBV7-8 and TRBJ1-6): GAGVSQSPRYKVAKRGQDVALRCDPISGHVSLFWYQQALGQGPEFLTYFQNEAQLDKSGLPSDRFFAERPEGSVSTLKIQRTQQEDSAVYLCASSLAGAGGVSPLHFGNGTRLTVT.

This clone was picked up a small number of times. The chain employs TRBV27 and TRBJ2-2, with D possibly TRBD2 on 6 matching bases. Germline CDR1 and CDR2: MNHEY and SMNVEV (reference sequence). The V end was cut by 6 bases, the J end by 1 base, with 21 bases between. The CDR3 covers 18 residues. CDR3 nucleotides: TGTGCCAGCAGCCCCGTGATGCGGGAATGGGTGAACACCGGGGAGCTGTTTTTT. It codes for CASSPVMREWVNTGELFF.

The genes are TRBV6-4 and TRBJ2-3; weak D call: TRBD2 (6 bases). Per germline, CDR1 MRHNA and CDR2 SNTAGT. Trimming stripped 6 bases from V and 2 bases from J, with 12 bases between. The CDR3 runs 14 residues. This CDR3 is CASRGTPDTDTQYF. In DNA, the CDR3 is TGTGCCAGCAGAGGGACTCCAGACACAGATACGCAGTATTTT.

The chain combines TRBV5-1 with TRBJ1-2; a weak D match, TRBD1 (6 bases). The germline CDR1 and CDR2 sequences are SGHRS and YFSETQ. The length of the CDR3 is 15 residues. Trimming took off 2 bases at V and 3 bases at J, with 14 bases between the two ends. The CDR3 DNA reads TGCGCCAGCAGCTTTCGTACAGGGTTGGACTATGGCTACACCTTC. Residues: CASSFRTGLDYGYTF.

The J gene is TRBJ2-3, the V gene TRBV28, with D perhaps matching TRBD2 (6 bases). The CDR3 loop spans 14 amino acids. Trimming pared 3 bases from V and 0 bases from J, leaving 7 bases between. Germline V CDR1 and CDR2: MDHEN, SYDVKM. In nucleotides, the CDR3 is TGTGCCAGCAGTTTGAGCGGGAGCACAGATACGCAGTATTTT. It specifies CASSLSGSTDTQYF.